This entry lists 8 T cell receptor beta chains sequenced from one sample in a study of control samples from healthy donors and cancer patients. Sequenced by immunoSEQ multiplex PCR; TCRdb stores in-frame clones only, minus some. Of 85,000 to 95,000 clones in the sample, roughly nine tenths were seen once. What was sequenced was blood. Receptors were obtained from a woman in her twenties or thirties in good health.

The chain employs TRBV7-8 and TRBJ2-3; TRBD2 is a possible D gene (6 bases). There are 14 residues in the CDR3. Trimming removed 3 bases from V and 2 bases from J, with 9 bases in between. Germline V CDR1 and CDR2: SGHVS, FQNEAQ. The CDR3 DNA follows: TGTGCCAGCAGCTTGGGGGACTCCACAGATACGCAGTATTTT. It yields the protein CASSLGDSTDTQYF.

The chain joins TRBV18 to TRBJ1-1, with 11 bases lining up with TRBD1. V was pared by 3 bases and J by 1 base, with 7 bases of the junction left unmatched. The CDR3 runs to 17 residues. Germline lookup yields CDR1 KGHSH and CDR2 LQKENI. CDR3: CASSPPGQGVRNTEAFF. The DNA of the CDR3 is TGTGCCAGCTCACCCCCGGGACAGGGGGTGAGGAACACTGAAGCTTTCTTT.

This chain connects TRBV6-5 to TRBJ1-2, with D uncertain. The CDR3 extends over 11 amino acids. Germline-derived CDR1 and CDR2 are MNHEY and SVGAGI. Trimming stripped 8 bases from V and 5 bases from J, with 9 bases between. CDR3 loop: CASGRNYGYTF. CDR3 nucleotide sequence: TGTGCCAGCGGCAGGAATTATGGCTACACCTTC.

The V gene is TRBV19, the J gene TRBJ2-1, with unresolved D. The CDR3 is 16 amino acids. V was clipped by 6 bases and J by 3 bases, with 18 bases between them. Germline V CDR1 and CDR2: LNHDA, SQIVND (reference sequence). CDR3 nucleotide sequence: TGTGCCAGTAGCCCGCGAGTTCGCACCAACTACAATGAGCAGTTCTTC. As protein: CASSPRVRTNYNEQFF.

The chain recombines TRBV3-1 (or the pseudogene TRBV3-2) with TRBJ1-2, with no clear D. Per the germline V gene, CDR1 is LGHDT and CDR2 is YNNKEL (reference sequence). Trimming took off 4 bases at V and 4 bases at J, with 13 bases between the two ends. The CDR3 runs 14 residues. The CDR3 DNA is TGTGCCAGCAGCCTTACCCCCGGGGTCTATGGCTACACCTTC. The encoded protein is CASSLTPGVYGYTF.

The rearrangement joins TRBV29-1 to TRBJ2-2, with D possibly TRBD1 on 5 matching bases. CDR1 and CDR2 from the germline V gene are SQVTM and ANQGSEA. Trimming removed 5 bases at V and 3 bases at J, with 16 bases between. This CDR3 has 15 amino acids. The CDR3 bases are TGCAGCGTTTCCCCCGCAGGGTTCTACACCGGGGAGCTGTTTTTT. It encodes CSVSPAGFYTGELFF.

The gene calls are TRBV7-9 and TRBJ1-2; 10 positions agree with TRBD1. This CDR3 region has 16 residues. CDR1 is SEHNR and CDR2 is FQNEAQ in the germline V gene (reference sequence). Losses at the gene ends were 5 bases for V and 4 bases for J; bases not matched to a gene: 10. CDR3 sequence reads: CASSRSTGGAGYGYTF. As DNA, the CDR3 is TGTGCCAGCAGCCGTTCGACAGGGGGCGCGGGCTATGGCTACACCTTC.

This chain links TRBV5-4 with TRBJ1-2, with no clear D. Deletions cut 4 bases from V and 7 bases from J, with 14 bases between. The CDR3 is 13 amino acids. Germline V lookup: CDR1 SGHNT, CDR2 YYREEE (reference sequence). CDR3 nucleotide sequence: TGTGCCAGCAGCCTAGATTCTTTTGGTGGCTACACCTTC. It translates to CASSLDSFGGYTF.